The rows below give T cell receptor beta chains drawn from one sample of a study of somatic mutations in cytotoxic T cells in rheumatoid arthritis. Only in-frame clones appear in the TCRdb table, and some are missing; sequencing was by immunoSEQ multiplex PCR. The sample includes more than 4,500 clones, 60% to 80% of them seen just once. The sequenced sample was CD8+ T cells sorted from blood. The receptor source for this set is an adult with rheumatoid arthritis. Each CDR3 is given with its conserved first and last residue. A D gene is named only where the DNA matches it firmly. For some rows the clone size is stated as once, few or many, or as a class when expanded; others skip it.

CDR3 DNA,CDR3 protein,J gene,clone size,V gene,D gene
TGTGCCACCCTCGACAGGGGGCGGTCTTTTGGCTACACCTTC,CATLDRGRSFGYTF,TRBJ1-2,-,TRBV28,TRBD1
TGTGCCAGCAGCTCCGGGACAGGGACACCCCTCCACTTT,CASSSGTGTPLHF,TRBJ1-6,-,TRBV7-6,TRBD1
TGTGCCAGTAGCCCTAGTGAGGGGGAGACCCAGTACTTC,CASSPSEGETQYF,TRBJ2-5,-,TRBV19,-
TGTGCCATCAGCGGGATGGGCTCCTACAATGAGCAGTTCTTC,CAISGMGSYNEQFF,TRBJ2-1,-,TRBV10-3,-
TGTGCCAGCAGCTTAGTACCCTACGAGCAGTACTTC,CASSLVPYEQYF,TRBJ2-7,-,TRBV7-9,-
TGTGCCTTAAAGATGTCGCCAGGAGACACTGAAGCTTTCTTT,CALKMSPGDTEAFF,TRBJ1-1,-,TRBV30,-
TGCGCCAGCAGCTCCGGGACAGGGAACTATGGCTACACCTTC,CASSSGTGNYGYTF,TRBJ1-2,-,TRBV5-1,TRBD1
TGCGCCAGCAGTCCATCGGACAGTTTGGGAGCTTTCTTT,CASSPSDSLGAFF,TRBJ1-1,-,TRBV10-1,-
TGTGCCAGCACAAGGGGTTGGGGCACAGATACGCAGTATTTT,CASTRGWGTDTQYF,TRBJ2-3,-,TRBV27,-
TGTGCCAGCAGCGCGGTAGGGGGGGAGAGCCAGCCCCAGCATTTT,CASSAVGGESQPQHF,TRBJ1-5,once,TRBV9,-
TGTGCCAGCAGGGACAGTGGGAATCAGCCCCAGCATTTT,CASRDSGNQPQHF,TRBJ1-5,-,TRBV27,-
TGTGCCAGCAGCTTATTTGTAGGAAGGACTCAGTACGAGCAGTACTTC,CASSLFVGRTQYEQYF,TRBJ2-7,-,TRBV7-2,-
TGTGCCAGCAGCCCGGCTGACAGAAACTATGGCTACACCTTC,CASSPADRNYGYTF,TRBJ1-2,-,TRBV11-1,-
TGTGCCAGCAGTTTCCGGGACAGGGGATGGAAGCCCCAGCATTTT,CASSFRDRGWKPQHF,TRBJ1-5,-,TRBV28,TRBD1
TGTGCCAGTAGTATAGCCACCCGGGTCGGAATTCGGAATGAGCAGTTCTTC,CASSIATRVGIRNEQFF,TRBJ2-1,-,TRBV19,-
TGTGCCAGCAGCGTGGGAAAGACACCCCTCCACTTT,CASSVGKTPLHF,TRBJ1-6,few,TRBV9,-
TGTGCCAGCAGCTTTGGGGCGGGGGGGCGCCACGAGCAGTACTTC,CASSFGAGGRHEQYF,TRBJ2-7,-,TRBV5-4,TRBD2
TGTGCCAGCAGTACGTCAGGGGGTAATTCACCCCTCCACTTT,CASSTSGGNSPLHF,TRBJ1-6,-,TRBV27,TRBD1
TGCGCCAGCAGGGTGACAGGGACGGGCGGCTACACCTTC,CASRVTGTGGYTF,TRBJ1-2,-,TRBV5-1,TRBD1
TGCGCCAGCAGCCAGCCTGACAGGGATGATCAGCCCCAGCATTTT,CASSQPDRDDQPQHF,TRBJ1-5,few,TRBV4-1,TRBD1
TGTGCCAGCAGCTTACAACAGGGGGCTGAAGCTTTCTTT,CASSLQQGAEAFF,TRBJ1-1,-,TRBV7-9,TRBD1
TGTGCCAGCAGCAAAGAAGGGAGGGCCAGCTTTAATTCACCCCTCCACTTT,CASSKEGRASFNSPLHF,TRBJ1-6,-,TRBV21-1,-
TGTGCCAGCAGAACCCGGGCAGGGCCGACAGATACGCAGTATTTT,CASRTRAGPTDTQYF,TRBJ2-3,once,TRBV28,-
-,CAWSTSGTGELFF,TRBJ2-2,-,TRBV30,-
TGTGCCAGCTCACGACCTGGACAGCATGCAACTAATGAAAAACTGTTTTTT,CASSRPGQHATNEKLFF,TRBJ1-4,-,TRBV18,-
TGTGCCAGCAGCTTAGCGCTGGAGGGGCTTATAAACACTGAAGCTTTCTTT,CASSLALEGLINTEAFF,TRBJ1-1,-,TRBV7-8,-
TGTGCCAGCAGTTCCCTGCTAGCGGGGGGCCTACCCCGAGAGACCCAGTACTTC,CASSSLLAGGLPRETQYF,TRBJ2-5,-,TRBV27,TRBD2